This T cell receptor (beta chain) appears in the sequencing data of a study of T cell responses to AZD1222 COVID-19 vaccine. This table comes from immunoSEQ multiplex PCR, and its TCRdb copy is limited to in-frame clones, with some not included. Seen here are some 120,000 clones, 80% to 90% observed once, and the top ten hold around 9.5%. The study's findings and limits: Repertoires were sampled only after the peak T cell response. Among those given AZD1222, only five to seven were seropositive at baseline.

This clone was picked up a small number of times. Its antigen is still unknown. This TCR came from an adult who received the AZD1222 COVID-19 vaccine. The sequenced sample was peripheral blood, obtained 28 days after the second AZD1222 dose.

The CDR3 loop reads CASSSGTNTEAFF. In DNA, the CDR3 is TGTGCCAGCAGCTCCGGCACGAACACTGAAGCTTTCTTT. The chain links TRBV6-5 to TRBJ1-1; D unresolved. There are 13 residues in the CDR3. V lost 6 bases to trimming and J lost 1 base, with 9 bases between them. Germline assignment: CDR1 MNHEY and CDR2 SVGAGI.